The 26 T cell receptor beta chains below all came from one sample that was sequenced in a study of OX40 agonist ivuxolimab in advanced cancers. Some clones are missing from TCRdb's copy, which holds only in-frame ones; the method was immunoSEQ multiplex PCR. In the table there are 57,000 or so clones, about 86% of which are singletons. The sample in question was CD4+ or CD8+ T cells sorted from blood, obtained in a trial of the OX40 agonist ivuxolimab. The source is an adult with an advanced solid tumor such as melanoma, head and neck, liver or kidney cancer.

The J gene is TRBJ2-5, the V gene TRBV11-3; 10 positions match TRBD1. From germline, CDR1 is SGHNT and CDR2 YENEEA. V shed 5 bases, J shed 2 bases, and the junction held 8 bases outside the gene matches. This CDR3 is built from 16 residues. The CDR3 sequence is CASSLGQGGFQETQYF. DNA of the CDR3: TGTGCCAGCAGCCTCGGACAGGGGGGTTTTCAAGAGACCCAGTACTTC.

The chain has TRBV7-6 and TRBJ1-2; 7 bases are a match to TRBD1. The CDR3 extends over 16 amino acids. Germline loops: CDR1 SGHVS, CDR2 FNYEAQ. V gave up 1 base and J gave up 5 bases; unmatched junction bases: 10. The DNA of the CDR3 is TGTGCCAGCAGCTTAGAAGCGAGGGGGCGCGAGTATGGCTACACCTTC. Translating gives CASSLEARGREYGYTF. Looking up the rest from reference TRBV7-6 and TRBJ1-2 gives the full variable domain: GAGVSQSPRYKVTKRGQDVALRCDPISGHVSLYWYRQALGQGPEFLTYFNYEAQQDKSGLPNDRFSAERPEGSISTLTIQRTEQRDSAMYRCASSLEARGREYGYTFGSGTRLTVV.

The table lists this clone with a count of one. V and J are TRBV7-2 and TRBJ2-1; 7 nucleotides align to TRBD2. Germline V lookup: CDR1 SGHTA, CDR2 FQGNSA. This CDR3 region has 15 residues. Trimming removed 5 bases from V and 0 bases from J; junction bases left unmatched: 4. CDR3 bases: TGTGCCAGCAGCCAGACTAGCAGCTCCTACAATGAGCAGTTCTTC. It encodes CASSQTSSSYNEQFF.

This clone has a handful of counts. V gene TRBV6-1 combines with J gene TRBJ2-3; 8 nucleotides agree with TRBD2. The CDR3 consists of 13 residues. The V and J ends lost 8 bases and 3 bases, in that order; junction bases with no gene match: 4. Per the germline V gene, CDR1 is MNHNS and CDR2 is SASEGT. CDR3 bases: TGTGCCAGCCGGGAGGGCCTGACAGATACGCAGTATTTT. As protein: CASREGLTDTQYF.

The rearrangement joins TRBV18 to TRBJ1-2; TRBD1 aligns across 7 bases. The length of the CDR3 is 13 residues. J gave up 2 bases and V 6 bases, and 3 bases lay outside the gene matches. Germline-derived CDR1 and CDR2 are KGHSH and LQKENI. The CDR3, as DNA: TGTGCCAGCTCGCCGACAGGGAACTATGGCTACACCTTC. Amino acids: CASSPTGNYGYTF.

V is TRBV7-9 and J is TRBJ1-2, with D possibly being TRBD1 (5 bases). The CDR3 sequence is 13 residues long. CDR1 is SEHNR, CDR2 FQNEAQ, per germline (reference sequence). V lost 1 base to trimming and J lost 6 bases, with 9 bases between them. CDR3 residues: CASSLEQGNGYTF. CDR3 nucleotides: TGTGCCAGCAGCTTAGAGCAGGGTAATGGCTACACCTTC. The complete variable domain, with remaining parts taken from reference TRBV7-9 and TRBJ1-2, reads DTGVSQNPRHKITKRGQNVTFRCDPISEHNRLYWYRQTLGQGPEFLTYFQNEAQLEKSRLLSDRFSAERPKGSFSTLEIQRTEQGDSAMYLCASSLEQGNGYTFGSGTRLTVV.

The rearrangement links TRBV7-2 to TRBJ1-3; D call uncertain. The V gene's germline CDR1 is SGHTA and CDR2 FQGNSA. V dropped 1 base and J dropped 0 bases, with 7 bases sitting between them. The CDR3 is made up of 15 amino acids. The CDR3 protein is CASSLGRVSGNTIYF. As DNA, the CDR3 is TGTGCCAGCAGCTTAGGGAGAGTCTCTGGAAACACCATATATTTT.

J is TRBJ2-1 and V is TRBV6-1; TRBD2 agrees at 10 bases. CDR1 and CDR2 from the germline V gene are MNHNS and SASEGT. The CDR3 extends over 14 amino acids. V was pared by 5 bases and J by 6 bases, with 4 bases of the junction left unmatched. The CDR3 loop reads CASSSGGARNEQFF. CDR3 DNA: TGTGCCAGCAGTAGCGGGGGGGCGCGCAATGAGCAGTTCTTC.

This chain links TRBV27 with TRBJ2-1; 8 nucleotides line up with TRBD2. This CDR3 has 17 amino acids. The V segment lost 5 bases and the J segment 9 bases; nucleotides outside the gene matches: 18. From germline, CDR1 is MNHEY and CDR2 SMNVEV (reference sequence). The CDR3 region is CASSRAGGVPTLGEQFF. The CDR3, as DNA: TGTGCCAGCAGTCGGGCGGGGGGAGTACCCACATTGGGTGAGCAGTTCTTC.

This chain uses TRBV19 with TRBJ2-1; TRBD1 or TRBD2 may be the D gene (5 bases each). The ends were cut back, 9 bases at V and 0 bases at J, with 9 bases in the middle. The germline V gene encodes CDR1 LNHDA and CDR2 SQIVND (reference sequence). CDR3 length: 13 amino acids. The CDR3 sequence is CASRDGSYNEQFF. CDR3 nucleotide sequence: TGTGCCAGCCGGGACGGCTCCTACAATGAGCAGTTCTTC.

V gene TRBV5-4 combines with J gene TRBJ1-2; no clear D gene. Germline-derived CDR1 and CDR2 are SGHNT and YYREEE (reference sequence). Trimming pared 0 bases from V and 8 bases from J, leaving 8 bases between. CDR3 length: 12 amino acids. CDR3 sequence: CASSLDRRGYTF. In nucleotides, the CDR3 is TGTGCCAGCAGCTTGGATCGGAGGGGCTACACCTTC.

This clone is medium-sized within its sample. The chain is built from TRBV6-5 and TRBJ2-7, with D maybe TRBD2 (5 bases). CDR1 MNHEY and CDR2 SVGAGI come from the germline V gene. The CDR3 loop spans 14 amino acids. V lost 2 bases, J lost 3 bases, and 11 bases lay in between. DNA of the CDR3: TGTGCCAGCAGTTACGTCGGGAAGCACTACGAGCAGTACTTC. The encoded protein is CASSYVGKHYEQYF.

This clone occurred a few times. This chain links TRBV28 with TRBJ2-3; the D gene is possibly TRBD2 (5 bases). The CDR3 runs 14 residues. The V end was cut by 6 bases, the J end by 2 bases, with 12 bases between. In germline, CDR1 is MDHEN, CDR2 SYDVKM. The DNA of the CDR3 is TGTGCCAGCAGCCATGGGAGCCACACAGATACGCAGTATTTT. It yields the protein CASSHGSHTDTQYF.

The CDR3 nucleotides read TGTGCCATAGGGGCAGGGGGCATGAACACTGAAGCTTTCTTT. Amino acids: CAIGAGGMNTEAFF. The gene calls are TRBV10-3 and TRBJ1-1, with 8 bases that match TRBD1. Looked up from germline, CDR1 is ENHRY and CDR2 is SYGVKD. J was trimmed by 0 bases and V by 9 bases; bases with no gene match: 6. The CDR3 has 14 amino acids.

This CDR3 reads CASSSIQRYEQYF. The CDR3 coding sequence is TGTGCCAGCAGTTCAATACAGCGATACGAGCAGTACTTC. The chain is built from TRBV28 and TRBJ2-7; D is unresolved. V lost 4 bases and J lost 4, with 11 bases in between. The CDR3 loop spans 13 amino acids. Germline assignment: CDR1 MDHEN and CDR2 SYDVKM.

The CDR3 here is CASGRLVDTGELFF. The CDR3 DNA sequence: TGTGCCAGCGGGAGACTAGTGGACACCGGGGAGCTGTTTTTT. The chain combines TRBV6-1 with TRBJ2-2; maybe TRBD2 (6 bases). CDR3 length: 14 residues. Trimming left V 8 bases short and J 3 bases short, with 13 bases between. Looked up from germline, CDR1 is MNHNS and CDR2 is SASEGT.

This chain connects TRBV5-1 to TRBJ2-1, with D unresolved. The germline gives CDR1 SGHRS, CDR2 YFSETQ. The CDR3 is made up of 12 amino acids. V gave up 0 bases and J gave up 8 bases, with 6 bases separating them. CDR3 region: CASSLVRHEQFF. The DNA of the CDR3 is TGCGCCAGCAGCTTGGTGCGCCATGAGCAGTTCTTC.

CDR3 nucleotide sequence: TGTGCCAGAAGCCCTGGACATCATGACGGCTATGGCTACACCTTC. This gives the protein CARSPGHHDGYGYTF. The chain employs TRBV5-3 and TRBJ1-2, with D possibly TRBD1 on 5 matching bases. TRBV5-3 is an open reading frame, and its role is uncertain. The V end lost 4 bases, the J end lost 4 bases, and 17 bases lay between the germline ends. The CDR3 has 15 residues.

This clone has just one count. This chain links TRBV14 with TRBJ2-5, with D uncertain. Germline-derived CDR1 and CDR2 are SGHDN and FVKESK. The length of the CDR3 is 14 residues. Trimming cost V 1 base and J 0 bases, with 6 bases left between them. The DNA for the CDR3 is TGTGCCAGCAGCCAAGGACTTAACCAAGAGACCCAGTACTTC. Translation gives CASSQGLNQETQYF.

The CDR3 DNA reads as TGTGCCAGCAGCCAATTAGTGGGGACAGTCGGCCAAGAGACCCAGTACTTC. It specifies CASSQLVGTVGQETQYF. The chain links TRBV14 to TRBJ2-5; TRBD1 matches 7 bases. Germline lookup yields CDR1 SGHDN and CDR2 FVKESK. This CDR3 has 17 amino acids. Losses at the gene ends were 2 bases for V and 1 base for J; bases not matched to a gene: 10.

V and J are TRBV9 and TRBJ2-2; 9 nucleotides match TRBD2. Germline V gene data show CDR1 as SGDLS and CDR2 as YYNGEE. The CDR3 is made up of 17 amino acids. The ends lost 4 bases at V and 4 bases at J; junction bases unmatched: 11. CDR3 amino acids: CASSPGLAILSTGELFF. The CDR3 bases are TGTGCCAGCAGCCCAGGACTAGCGATTTTGAGCACCGGGGAGCTGTTTTTT. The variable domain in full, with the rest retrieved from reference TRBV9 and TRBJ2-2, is DSGVTQTPKHLITATGQRVTLRCSPRSGDLSVYWYQQSLDQGLQFLIQYYNGEERAKGNILERFSAQQFPDLHSELNLSSLELGDSALYFCASSPGLAILSTGELFFGEGSRLTVL.

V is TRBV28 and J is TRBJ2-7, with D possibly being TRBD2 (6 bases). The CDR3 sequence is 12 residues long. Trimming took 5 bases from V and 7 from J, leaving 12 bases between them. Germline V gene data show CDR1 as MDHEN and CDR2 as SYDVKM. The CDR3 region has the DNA TGTGCCAGCAGTCGACTCGGGGGAGAGCAGTACTTC. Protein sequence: CASSRLGGEQYF.

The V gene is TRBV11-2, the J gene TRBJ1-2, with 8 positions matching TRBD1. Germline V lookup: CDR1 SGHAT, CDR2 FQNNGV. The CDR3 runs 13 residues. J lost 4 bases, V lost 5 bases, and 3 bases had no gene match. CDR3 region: CASSQTGAYGYTF. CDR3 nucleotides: TGTGCCAGCAGCCAGACAGGGGCCTATGGCTACACCTTC.

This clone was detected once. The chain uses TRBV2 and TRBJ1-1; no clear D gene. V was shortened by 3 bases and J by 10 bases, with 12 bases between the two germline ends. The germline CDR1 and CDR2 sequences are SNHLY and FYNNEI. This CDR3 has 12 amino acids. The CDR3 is CASSEVVGSAFF. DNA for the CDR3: TGTGCCAGCAGTGAGGTGGTCGGCTCAGCTTTCTTT.

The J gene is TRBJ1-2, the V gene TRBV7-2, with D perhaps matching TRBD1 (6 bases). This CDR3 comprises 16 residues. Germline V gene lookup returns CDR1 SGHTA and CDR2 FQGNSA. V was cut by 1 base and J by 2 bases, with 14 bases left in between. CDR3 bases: TGTGCCAGCAGCTTAGAATCGAGGACAGCAAACTATGGCTACACCTTC. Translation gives CASSLESRTANYGYTF.

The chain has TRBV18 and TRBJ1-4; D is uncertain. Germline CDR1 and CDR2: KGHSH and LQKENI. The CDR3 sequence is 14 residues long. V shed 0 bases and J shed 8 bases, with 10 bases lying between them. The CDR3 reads CASSPPGHAEKLFF. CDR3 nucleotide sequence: TGTGCCAGCTCACCACCAGGCCATGCGGAAAAACTGTTTTTT.